This T cell receptor beta chain was observed in a study of CD8+ T cells in alopecia areata. There are 14 residues in the CDR3. The V gene lost 6 bases and the J gene lost 2 bases, with 14 bases spanning the gap. Germline assignment: CDR1 SGDLS and CDR2 YYNGEE. Treatment in this sample: oral pan-JAK inhibitor, 5-10 mg twice daily. Reverse transcription of extracted RNA yielded cDNA, which provided the sequencing template. Generated by immunoSEQ multiplex PCR, the TCRdb table keeps only in-frame clones and is missing some. This sample has roughly 200,000 clones, with roughly 53% found just once. The sequencing used CD8+ T cells sorted from blood, collected at week 24, from a patient treated with tofacitinib. The genes are TRBV9 and TRBJ1-1; D is perhaps TRBD1 (6 bases). The sequence came from a human donor with alopecia areata. The DNA of the CDR3 is TGTGCCAGCACCAACCGACAGGCCAACACTGAAGCTTTCTTT. This codes for CASTNRQANTEAFF.